This is a list of T cell receptor beta chains from one sample in a study of CD4 and CD8 cells across lung adenocarcinoma regions. From the PCR reads, TCRdb called clonotypes with MiXCR, one entry per CDR3 protein. The table records about 3,300 distinct CDR3 sequences, 55% to 65% of them present only once. Sequenced: CD8+ T cells from the margin of a lung tumor. These receptor sequences come from a female donor with lung adenocarcinoma. The CD4 and CD8 labels of this study may be unreliable. CDR3s include the opening cysteine and the closing phenylalanine or tryptophan. A D gene is named only where the DNA matches it firmly. The size of a clone is reported for some rows only, either as once, few or many, or as a class for expanded clones.

TRBJ2-1,.,TRBV6-1,.,TGTGCCAGCAGTGAAGTGGGGAGCGGAAGGGATGAGCAGTTCTTC,CASSEVGSGRDEQFF
TRBJ1-4,large,TRBV6-1,.,TGTGCCAGCAGCCCTGCGGGGGGTTTGGGTGAAAAACTGTTTTTT,CASSPAGGLGEKLFF
TRBJ2-2,.,TRBV6-1,TRBD2,TGTGCCAGCCACCAGGTTCTAGCGGGAGGGGGCGGGGAGCAGTTTTTT,CASHQVLAGGGGEQFF
TRBJ2-1,.,TRBV12-3/TRBV12-4,TRBD2,TGTGCCAGCAGTCCGACTAGCGGGGGGGCAAGATCCTACAATGAGCAGTTCTTC,CASSPTSGGARSYNEQFF
TRBJ1-1,few,TRBV6-1,.,TGTGCCAGCAGTGATGGGGCCATTCTTGAAGCTTTCTTT,CASSDGAILEAFF
TRBJ1-1,few,TRBV7-2,.,TGTGCCAGCAGGCCCGGGGGGAACACTGAAGCTTTCTTT,CASRPGGNTEAFF
TRBJ2-1,few,TRBV6-1,TRBD2,TGTGCCAGCCGAAGGGGACTAGCGGGAGGTTTTGGCAATGAGCAGTTCTTC,CASRRGLAGGFGNEQFF
TRBJ2-7,.,TRBV27,.,TGTGCCAGCAGTCCTCGGCAGGGGAGCTCCTACGAGCAGTACTTC,CASSPRQGSSYEQYF
TRBJ2-1,.,TRBV6-1,TRBD2,TGTGCCAGCAGTCCCCCGGGACTAATACAGTGGGAGCAGTTCTTC,CASSPPGLIQWEQFF
TRBJ2-3,few,TRBV6-4,TRBD2,TGTGCCAGCAGTGAAGGGACGGGGGGGCCCGAAGATACGCAGTATTTT,CASSEGTGGPEDTQYF
TRBJ2-5,.,TRBV12-3/TRBV12-4,TRBD2,TGTGCCAGCAGTTTAGGTCTAGCGGGGCCCCAGATCTTC,CASSLGLAGPQIF
TRBJ2-5,.,TRBV11-2,TRBD2,TGTGCCAGCAGCTTAGATCGAGCGGGAGGGGAGCGAGAGACCCAGTACTTC,CASSLDRAGGERETQYF
TRBJ2-7,few,TRBV6-1,TRBD2,TGTGCCAGCAGTCTGGGGACTAGCGGGGGCTACGAGCAGTACTTC,CASSLGTSGGYEQYF
TRBJ2-4,.,TRBV27,TRBD2,TGTGCCAGCAGTCAGGGACTAGCGGGAGGCCTAACCAAAAACATTCAGTACTTC,CASSQGLAGGLTKNIQYF
TRBJ1-2,.,TRBV6-4,.,TGTGCCAGCAGTGACTCGACCTATCCCCCGGGAGAGGGGGTTTGCTACACCTTC,CASSDSTYPPGEGVCYTF
TRBJ1-5,.,TRBV6-2/TRBV6-3,.,TGTGCCAGCAGTTACAGGAGAGAACAGCCCCAGCATTTT,CASSYRREQPQHF
TRBJ2-3,few,TRBV6-4,.,TGTGCCAGCAGTGTCGGTAGGGAGGGCACAGATACGCAGTATTTT,CASSVGREGTDTQYF
TRBJ2-2,medium-sized,TRBV6-4,.,TGTGCCATCCGGGATGGGACCCCTGAGGACACCGGGGAGCTGTTTTTT,CAIRDGTPEDTGELFF
TRBJ2-1,.,TRBV7-2,.,TGTGCCAGCAATTCGGACGGGTTGTCCTACAATGAGCAGTTCTTC,CASNSDGLSYNEQFF
TRBJ2-7,.,TRBV6-5,.,TGTGCCAGCAGTCACGTCTACGAGCAGTACTTC,CASSHVYEQYF
TRBJ2-5,few,TRBV11-1,.,TGTGCCAGCAGCTCAGGGATTCTCGAGACCCAGTACTTC,CASSSGILETQYF
TRBJ1-2,.,TRBV6-1,.,TGTGCCAGCAGTGTTCAAGGGGGTGGCTATGGCTACACCTTC,CASSVQGGGYGYTF
TRBJ1-1,.,TRBV7-9,.,TGTGCCAGCAGCCGTACCGAGACAGGGAACACTGAAGCTTTCTTT,CASSRTETGNTEAFF
TRBJ2-3,.,TRBV6-4,TRBD2,TGTGCCAGCAGTGGACTAGCGGGAGGAGATACGCAGTATTTT,CASSGLAGGDTQYF
TRBJ2-5,.,TRBV7-7,.,TGTGCTAGCAGCTTAGAGGGGGGAAGGGGAGAGCAGTACTTC,CASSLEGGRGEQYF